Listed below are T cell receptor beta chains from one sample, sequenced in a study of blood T cell repertoires in COVID-19. Sequenced by immunoSEQ multiplex PCR; TCRdb stores in-frame clones only, minus some. The sample yields 270,000 or so clones, 75% to 90% seen once. The specimen sequenced was peripheral blood. The receptors were sampled from a woman between 40 and 55 years old who had recovered from COVID-19. Each CDR3 is given with its conserved first and last residue. D genes are given only for firm matches. Clone size is shown for a subset of rows, as once, few, many or a class of expanded clone.

clone_size	v_call	d_call	j_call	cdr3_nt	cdr3_aa
once	TRBV18	TRBD2	TRBJ2-1	TGTGCCAGCTCACCGGCTAGCGGGAGCTCCTACAATGAGCAGTTCTTC	CASSPASGSSYNEQFF
-	TRBV2	TRBD1	TRBJ1-4	TGTGCCAGCAGTGAAGCGGGACAGCCTAATGAAAAACTGTTTTTT	CASSEAGQPNEKLFF
-	TRBV5-1	TRBD2	TRBJ2-1	TGCGCCAGCAGCCCCCCGGGACTAGCGGGAGTTAATGAGCAGTTCTTC	CASSPPGLAGVNEQFF
-	TRBV4-1	-	TRBJ1-1	TGCGCCAGCAGCCAACTACAGGGGAACACTGAAGCTTTCTTT	CASSQLQGNTEAFF
-	TRBV2	TRBD2	TRBJ2-3	TGTGCCAGCAGTGAAGTGGGAGGGCCAACTTTTTTT	CASSEVGGPTFF
-	TRBV29-1	TRBD1	TRBJ2-7	TGCAGCGTTGAGACAGGGGGTTGGGACGAGCAGTACTTC	CSVETGGWDEQYF
-	TRBV3-1/TRBV3-2	-	TRBJ1-2	TGTGCCAGCAGCCAATCCGAGGTGTTAGTTGGCTACGCCTTC	CASSQSEVLVGYAF
-	TRBV7-9	TRBD1	TRBJ2-7	TGTGCCAGCAGCTCGTTTGGGACAGGGGGCTACGAGCAGTACTTC	CASSSFGTGGYEQYF
-	TRBV5-1	-	TRBJ1-1	TGCGCCAGCAGCTCCGGGACAACTCGCCCCACTGAAGCTTTCTTT	CASSSGTTRPTEAFF
-	TRBV7-3	-	TRBJ2-5	TGTGCCAGCAGCCCCAGCGGTGCCGAGACCCAGTACTTC	CASSPSGAETQYF
-	TRBV19	-	TRBJ1-6	TGTGCCAGCAGGGGCCCCGTGAATTCACCCCTCCACTTT	CASRGPVNSPLHF
-	TRBV7-8	-	TRBJ1-1	TGTGCCAGCAGCTTAGCGGGGGTAGGGGGCACTGAAGCTTTCTTT	CASSLAGVGGTEAFF
-	TRBV19	TRBD2	TRBJ2-5	TGTGCCAGTAGTATAGGTGGGACTAGCGGGAGAGAGACCCAGTACTTC	CASSIGGTSGRETQYF
few	TRBV2	TRBD2	TRBJ2-2	TGTGCCAGCAGTGAGGAGACTAGCGGGATCAACACCGGGGAGCTGTTTTTT	CASSEETSGINTGELFF
-	TRBV19	TRBD1	TRBJ2-1	TGTGCCACCAGGGACAGGGGGTATGGTGAGCAGTTCTTC	CATRDRGYGEQFF
-	TRBV11-2	-	TRBJ2-7	TGTGCCAGCAGCTTAGGTCCGCGGGCGCCCGAGTACGAGCAGTACTTC	CASSLGPRAPEYEQYF
-	TRBV5-6	TRBD2	TRBJ2-5	TGTGCCAGCAGTTTACGGGGAGCGGGAGTCGAGACCCAGTACTTC	CASSLRGAGVETQYF
-	TRBV6-1	TRBD2	TRBJ2-1	TGTGCCAGCAGTGAAGGGGGGGCTAGCGGGAGACAGCGGCAGTTCTTC	CASSEGGASGRQRQFF
-	TRBV6-5	-	TRBJ1-5	TGTGCCAGCTCGGCGTCAGGGGTAAATCAGCCCCAGCATTTT	CASSASGVNQPQHF
-	TRBV5-1	-	TRBJ1-1	TGCGCCAGCAGCGGCAACACAGGGTCCACTGAAGCTTTCTTT	CASSGNTGSTEAFF
-	TRBV27	-	TRBJ1-6	TGTGCCAGCATGAGCTCCTATAATTCACCCCTCCACTTT	CASMSSYNSPLHF
-	TRBV12-3/TRBV12-4	TRBD2	TRBJ2-1	TGTGCCCTGGGGGGGGGCTCCTACAATGAGCAGTTCTTC	CALGGGSYNEQFF